This record covers a single T cell receptor (beta chain). Per the study methods: Estimated nucleated cell counts came from reference gene primer amplification. Assay used: immunoSEQ multiplex PCR; TCRdb lists only in-frame clones, some missing. V and J calls and clone size are given by that table; D and trimming were obtained from the DNA. Of about 280,000 clones in the sample, nearly 90% were seen once. The data were taken from a study of blood T cell repertoires in COVID-19. Study-wide background: The analysed material was cDNA or gDNA that came from T cells, B-cell-depleted T cells, or PBMCs.

The CDR3 runs 14 residues. With V trimmed by 3 bases and J by 7 bases, 2 bases remained unmatched. In germline, CDR1 is KGHSH, CDR2 LQKENI. The gene calls are TRBV18 and TRBJ2-7; 14 nucleotides line up with TRBD2. The sequencing input was PBMCs or T cells enriched from blood (not recorded which). The receptor was isolated from a woman under 30 with acute COVID-19. The CDR3 region is CASSPGLAGDEQYF. The DNA for the CDR3 is TGTGCCAGCTCACCGGGACTAGCGGGAGATGAGCAGTACTTC.